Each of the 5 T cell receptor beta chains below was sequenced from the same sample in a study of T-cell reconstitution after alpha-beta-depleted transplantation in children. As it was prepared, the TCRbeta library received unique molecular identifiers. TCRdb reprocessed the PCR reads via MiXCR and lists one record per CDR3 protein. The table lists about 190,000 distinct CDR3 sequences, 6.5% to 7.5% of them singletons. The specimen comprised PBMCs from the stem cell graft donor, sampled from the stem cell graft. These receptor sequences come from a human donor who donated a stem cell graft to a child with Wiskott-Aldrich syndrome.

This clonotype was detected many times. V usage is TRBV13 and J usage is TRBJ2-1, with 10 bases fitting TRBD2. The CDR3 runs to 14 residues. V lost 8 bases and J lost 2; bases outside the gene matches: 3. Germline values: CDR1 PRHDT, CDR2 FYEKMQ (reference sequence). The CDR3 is CASAGTSAYNEQFF. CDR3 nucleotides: TGTGCCAGCGCCGGGACTAGCGCCTACAATGAGCAGTTCTTC.

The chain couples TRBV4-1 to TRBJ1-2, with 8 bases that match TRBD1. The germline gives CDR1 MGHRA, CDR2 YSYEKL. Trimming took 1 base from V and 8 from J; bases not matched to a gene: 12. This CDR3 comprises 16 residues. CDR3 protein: CASSQATRTGRGGYTF. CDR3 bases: TGCGCCAGCAGCCAAGCGACCCGGACAGGGAGAGGAGGCTACACCTTC.

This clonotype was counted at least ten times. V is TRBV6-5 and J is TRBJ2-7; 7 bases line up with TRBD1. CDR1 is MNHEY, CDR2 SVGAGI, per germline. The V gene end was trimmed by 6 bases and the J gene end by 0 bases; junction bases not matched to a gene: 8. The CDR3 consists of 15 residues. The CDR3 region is CASSPGTDGSYEQYF. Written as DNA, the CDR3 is TGTGCCAGCAGCCCGGGGACAGATGGCTCCTACGAGCAGTACTTC.

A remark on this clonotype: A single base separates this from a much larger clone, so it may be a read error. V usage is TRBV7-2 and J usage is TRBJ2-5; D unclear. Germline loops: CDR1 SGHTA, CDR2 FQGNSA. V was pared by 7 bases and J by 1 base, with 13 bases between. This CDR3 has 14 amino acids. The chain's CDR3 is CASTPAKSQETQYF. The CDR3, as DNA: TGTGCCAGCACCCCAGCAAAAAGCCAAGAGACCCAGTACTTC. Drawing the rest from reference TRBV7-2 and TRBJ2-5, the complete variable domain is GAGVSQSPSNKVTEKGKDVELRCDPISGHTALYWYRQSLGQGLEFLIYFQGNSAPDKSGLPSDRFSAERTGGSVSTLTIQRTQQEDSAVYLCASTPAKSQETQYFGPGTRLLVL.

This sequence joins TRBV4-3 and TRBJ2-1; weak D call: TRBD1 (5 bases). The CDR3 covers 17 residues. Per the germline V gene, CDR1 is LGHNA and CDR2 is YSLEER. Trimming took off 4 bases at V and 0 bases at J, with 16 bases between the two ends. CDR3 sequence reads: CASSLAGGASSYNEQFF. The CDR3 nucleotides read TGCGCCAGCAGCCTGGCCGGTGGGGCGAGCTCCTACAATGAGCAGTTCTTC.